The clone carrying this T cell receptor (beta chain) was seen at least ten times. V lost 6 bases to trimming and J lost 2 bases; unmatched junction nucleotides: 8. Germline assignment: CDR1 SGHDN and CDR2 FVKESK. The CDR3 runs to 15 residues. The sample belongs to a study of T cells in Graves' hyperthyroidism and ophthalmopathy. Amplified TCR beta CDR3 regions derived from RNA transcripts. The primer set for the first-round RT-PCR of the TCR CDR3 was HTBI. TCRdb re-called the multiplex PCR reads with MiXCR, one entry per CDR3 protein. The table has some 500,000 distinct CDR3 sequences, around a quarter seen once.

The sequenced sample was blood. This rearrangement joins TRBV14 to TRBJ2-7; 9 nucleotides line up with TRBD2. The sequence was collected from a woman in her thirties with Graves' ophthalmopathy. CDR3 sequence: CASSRTSGPAYEQYF. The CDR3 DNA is TGTGCCAGCAGTCGCACTAGCGGGCCTGCCTACGAGCAGTACTTC.